Below are 10 T cell receptor beta chains sequenced from a single sample in a study of identical twins. One entry per CDR3 protein results from TCRdb running MiXCR on the 5' RACE reads. The sample records about 430,000 distinct CDR3 sequences, about a fifth being singletons. The specimen sequenced was naive T cells sorted from blood. The receptor set was obtained from a man aged 50-59 years in good health.

J is TRBJ1-5 and V is TRBV24-1; D is perhaps TRBD1 (5 bases). In germline, CDR1 is KGHDR, CDR2 SFDVKD. The germline V and J ends were trimmed by 3 bases and 7 bases, with 9 bases remaining between them. The CDR3 contains 13 residues. Here the CDR3 DNA reads TGTGCCACCAGTGATCGGGGCCACCAGCCCCAGCATTTT. Translated: CATSDRGHQPQHF.

The V call is TRBV20-1, the J call TRBJ1-6; TRBD1 is a possible D gene (5 bases). Trimming cost V 5 bases and J 9 bases, with 17 bases left between them. Germline CDR1 is DFQATT and CDR2 is SNEGSKA (reference sequence). The CDR3 totals 14 residues. CDR3 sequence (DNA): TGCAGTGCTTCTGAGGGGATAAGAATTTCACCCCTCCACTTT. It is translated as CSASEGIRISPLHF.

This chain links TRBV5-1 with TRBJ1-3; D ambiguous. The germline V gene has CDR1 SGHRS and CDR2 YFSETQ. The CDR3 has 14 residues. Trimming pared 0 bases from V and 6 bases from J, leaving 10 bases between. This CDR3 is CASSLEGPVNTIYF. Written as DNA, the CDR3 is TGCGCCAGCAGCTTGGAAGGCCCGGTAAACACCATATATTTT.

The CDR3 nucleotides are TGCAGTGCAAAGAGGCAGGTTAATTCACCCCTCCACTTT. The encoded protein is CSAKRQVNSPLHF. This rearrangement joins TRBV20-1 to TRBJ1-6; D is uncertain. The germline gives CDR1 DFQATT, CDR2 SNEGSKA (reference sequence). Trimming shortened V by 6 bases and J by 6 bases, and 12 bases separated the two germline ends. The CDR3 sequence is 13 residues long.

This clonotype appeared many times. This rearrangement joins TRBV7-8 to TRBJ2-3, with D perhaps TRBD2 (6 bases). Between the trimmed V and J ends, which lost 4 bases and 1 base, there was a span of 15 bases. The CDR3 runs to 16 residues. The germline gives CDR1 SGHVS, CDR2 FQNEAQ. The CDR3 DNA follows: TGTGCCAGCAGCTCCCAGCGGGTGAGACGCACAGATACGCAGTATTTT. Translated, it gives CASSSQRVRRTDTQYF.

This clonotype has only a few counts. The rearrangement joins TRBV25-1 to TRBJ2-4; weak D call: TRBD2 (6 bases). The CDR3 loop spans 13 amino acids. CDR1 is MGHDK and CDR2 is SYGVNS in the germline V gene. With 8 bases removed from V and 0 bases from J, the gap between germline ends came to 8 bases. CDR3 residues: CASEGLAKNIQYF. The CDR3 DNA reads as TGTGCCAGCGAGGGACTAGCCAAAAACATTCAGTACTTC.

This clonotype has only a few counts. The chain employs TRBV24-1 and TRBJ2-1; D perhaps matches TRBD1 (6 bases). In germline, CDR1 is KGHDR, CDR2 SFDVKD. The CDR3 runs 11 residues. Trimming removed 11 bases at V and 4 bases at J, with 8 bases between. CDR3 loop: CAIQGYNEQFF. CDR3 DNA sequence: TGTGCCATACAGGGTTACAATGAGCAGTTCTTC.

Only a few counts were recorded for this clonotype. The chain employs TRBV7-8 and TRBJ1-1; no reliable D call. Germline V lookup: CDR1 SGHVS, CDR2 FQNEAQ. The V gene lost 2 bases and the J gene lost 2 bases, with 9 bases spanning the gap. This CDR3 has 14 amino acids. The CDR3 reads CASSLLRDNTEAFF. The CDR3 nucleotides read TGTGCCAGCAGCTTATTAAGGGATAACACTGAAGCTTTCTTT.

The J gene is TRBJ1-3, the V gene TRBV2, with TRBD1 identical over 9 bases. Germline V lookup: CDR1 SNHLY, CDR2 FYNNEI. V shed 8 bases and J 9 bases; nucleotides not matched to a gene: 11. This CDR3 is built from 14 residues. This CDR3 reads CASGQGTGRGTIYF. In DNA, the CDR3 is TGTGCCAGCGGACAGGGGACAGGGAGAGGCACCATATATTTT.

This clonotype was detected ten times or more. The chain has TRBV9 and TRBJ1-2; D is undetermined. The CDR3 consists of 13 residues. Between the trimmed V and J ends, which lost 1 base and 2 bases, there was a span of 6 bases. Germline values: CDR1 SGDLS, CDR2 YYNGEE. The CDR3 region is CASSVTGNYGYTF. CDR3 coding DNA: TGTGCCAGCAGCGTAACGGGCAACTATGGCTACACCTTC.